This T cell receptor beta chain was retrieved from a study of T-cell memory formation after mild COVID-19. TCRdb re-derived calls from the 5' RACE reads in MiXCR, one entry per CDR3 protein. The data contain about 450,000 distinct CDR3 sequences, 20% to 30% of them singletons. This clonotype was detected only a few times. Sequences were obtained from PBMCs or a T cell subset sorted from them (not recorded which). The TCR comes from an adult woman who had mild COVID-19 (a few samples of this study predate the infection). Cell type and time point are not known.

The CDR3 DNA follows: TGTGCCAGCAGTTACGGGACTAGCCTCGCCTACGAGCAGTACTTC. Amino acids: CASSYGTSLAYEQYF. This chain uses TRBV6-2 or TRBV6-3 with TRBJ2-7; 9 nucleotides line up with TRBD2. This CDR3 has 15 amino acids. V was clipped by 2 bases and J by 2 bases; unmatched bases: 4. CDR1 and CDR2 from the germline V gene are MNHEY and SVGEGT.